One TCR beta chain is described in this entry. Its specificity is unknown. The CDR3 has 17 residues. Germline lookup yields CDR1 MNHEY and CDR2 SMNVEV (reference sequence). V shed 5 bases, J shed 1 base, and the junction held 10 bases outside the gene matches. With 60 Vbeta and 13 Jbeta primers, the PCR was carried out. This table comes from immunoSEQ multiplex PCR, and its TCRdb copy is limited to in-frame clones, with some not included. Seen here are about 170,000 clones, 75% observed once, and the top ten hold around 3%. This sample was taken from a study of cytomegalovirus exposure and HLA in healthy donors. Study-wide points: Per a prior analysis, the majority of TCR beta V segments were productive roughly 87% or roughly 30% of the time. Most TCR sequences were seen very rarely across donors, but some public TCRs occurred in many.

Those who donated were healthy bone marrow donors. V gene TRBV27 combines with J gene TRBJ1-4, with 7 bases aligning to TRBD1. The sample was PBMCs. This receptor was identified in a woman in her forties or fifties in good health and CMV-seropositive. The CDR3 reads CASSTRQGGGTNEKLFF. Written as DNA, the CDR3 is TGTGCCAGCAGTACTCGACAGGGCGGAGGAACTAATGAAAAACTGTTTTTT.